This T cell receptor beta chain was recovered during a study of vaccination effects on CD4 cells after COVID-19 (dated by TCRdb to between 2021 and 2024). Concerning the study at large: Each participant received two doses of an mRNA SARS-CoV-2 vaccine, either BNT162b2 or mRNA-1273. The full study included 9 to 10 COVID-19 convalescent patients and several SARS-CoV-2-naive healthy vaccine recipients. SARS-CoV-2 spike-specific CD4+ TCR repertoires were compared before and after mRNA vaccination in COVID-19 convalescent patients and in infection-naive vaccine recipients. Cultures from other donors in the study were sequenced with the Oncomine TCR Beta short-read assay on an Illumina iSeq 100.

From cysteine to phenylalanine, the CDR3 is 13 amino acids long. The retained sequence is limited to the CDR3, 39 bases, with the frame set at the first base. Sequences WNHNN (CDR1) and SYGVQD (CDR2) are obtained from the germline V gene (reference sequence). Relative to germline, V is 6 bases shorter and J is 1 base shorter, with 9 bases between their ends. The ViraFEST assay stimulated PBMC with viral peptide pools and then used TCR sequencing to identify antigen-specific CD4+ T cell clonotypes by expansion. After about 9 days of culture, CD4+ T cells were isolated with the EasySep CD4+ T cell isolation kit. Negative nucleocapsid antibody results before and after vaccination confirmed that the healthy vaccine recipients had no prior SARS-CoV-2 infection. Over 1.5 million PBMC per well were cultured with roughly 10 ug/ml peptides in IMDM containing 5% human AB serum, roughly 9.5 IU/ml IL-2 and gentamicin. Half of the culture medium was replaced with fresh IL-2-containing medium on days 3 and 7. Unless noted otherwise, every peptide stimulation condition was cultured in triplicate wells. Using Ficoll-Paque Plus gradient centrifugation, PBMC were separated from whole blood and then either used fresh or cryopreserved at -140C. The overlapping peptide pools covered the spike proteins of SARS-CoV-2 as well as those of the common cold coronaviruses HCoV-NL63, HCoV-OC43 and HCoV-229E. Genomic DNA was extracted from cultured CD4+ T cells with the QIAamp micro DNA kit.

Turning to this clone: Its antigen is unknown. Base-call qualities are not available, and no considerably larger clone is one nucleotide away. This CDR3 is also generated by other DNA sequences in the sample.

The receptor library was made with the immunoSEQ multiplex PCR assay. DNA from the cultured and isolated CD4+ T cells underwent TCR beta CDR3 sequencing. Regarding the original processing steps: Non-productive TCR sequences were removed and reads were trimmed to the CDR3 region, keeping CDR3s of at least 7 amino acids. The MANAFEST web app was used to identify antigen-specific clonotypes by comparing expansion in peptide wells with expansion in reference cultures. To be called positive, a clone needed expansion at FDR<0.05 compared with the reference and with all other wells, an odds ratio greater than 5, and a frequency greater than 0.1% in two replicate wells. Cross-reactive clonotypes were defined as significantly expanded in SARS-CoV-2 spike wells and in at least one common cold coronavirus spike condition. CDR3 similarity was assessed by Levenshtein distance with the stringdist R package, and unrooted trees were built with ape in R 3.6.1. Sourced from immuneACCESS, this table was stored by TCRdb with only in-frame sequences that have V and J called. A share of the clones is absent; for the studies checked, an unresolved V gene accounts for under half, and the remainder has no known explanation. The DNA gave D and trimming, while V, J and clone size come from that table. Within this sample are 37,000 or so clones, with about three fifths of them counted one time only. The ten largest account for 15% of the sample.

What the research found in general, with its limitations: Clones induced by infection and clones induced by vaccination both contracted markedly at late timepoints after vaccination, which fits with T cell responses waning over time. The study was limited by a small number of convalescent patients, and early post-infection timepoints were lacking. Among healthy vaccine recipients, nearly all vaccine-induced clones were SARS-CoV-2 mono-reactive, and only 1 of 255 was cross-reactive with common cold coronaviruses.

The receptor was isolated from a human donor who received a COVID-19 vaccine. This specimen was CD4+ T cells from PBMCs cultured with HCoV-OC43 spike peptides, taken before COVID-19 vaccination. The sample's cell subset or site label, decoded: HCoV-OC43 spike overlapping peptide pool stimulation. Here the chain combines TRBV10-1 and TRBJ1-1, with the D segment identity uncertain. The nucleotides read TGCGCCAGCAGCGACGAAAAGAACACTGAAGCTTTCTTT. It translates as CASSDEKNTEAFF.